The clone carrying this T cell receptor (beta chain) came up a few times. The library targeted TCRbeta and was prepared with unique molecular identifiers. TCRdb reprocessed the PCR reads with MiXCR, giving one entry per CDR3 protein. The sample carries roughly 110,000 distinct CDR3 sequences, about 9.4% recorded once. The entry originates in a study of T-cell reconstitution after alpha-beta-depleted transplantation in children. V trimming: 6 bases; J trimming: 4 bases; junction bases outside the gene matches: 5. The CDR3 has 13 residues. CDR1 is LGHDT, CDR2 YNNKEL, per germline (reference sequence). Sequences were derived from PBMCs, sampled before TCRalphabeta/CD19-depleted stem cell transplant. This TCR was sampled from a boy between 2 and 10 years old with acute lymphoblastic leukemia, due to receive a stem cell transplant. The genes are TRBV3-1 and TRBJ2-5, with TRBD1 matching 7 bases. The CDR3 sequence is CASRRGGGETQYF. CDR3 DNA sequence: TGTGCCAGCAGGAGAGGGGGCGGAGAGACCCAGTACTTC.